This T cell receptor beta chain was documented in a study of cytomegalovirus exposure and HLA in healthy donors. Study as a whole: Inside one of the first data releases sat about 85 million unique TCRs taken from HLA-typed donors. General study points: Reportedly, cytomegalovirus status was diagnosed with high sensitivity and specificity. When analyzed later, the rates of TCR association showed variation by HLA locus, with DRB1 the most and HLA-C the fewest.

Comment on this clone: Its antigen remains unknown.

The PCR made use of 60 Vbeta and 13 Jbeta primers. Some clones are missing from TCRdb's copy, which holds only in-frame ones; the method was immunoSEQ multiplex PCR. This sample has 150,000 or so clones, with approximately 80% found just once. Germline lookup yields CDR1 SGHNT and CDR2 YYREEE (reference sequence). V lost 4 bases and J 5 bases, leaving 16 bases between the germline ends. This CDR3 comprises 14 residues. This chain uses TRBV5-4 with TRBJ2-7; maybe TRBD1 (5 bases). This TCR derives from a woman aged 40-49 years in good health and CMV-seropositive. The sequenced sample consisted of PBMCs. Here the CDR3 DNA reads TGTGCCAGCAGCATACAAGACAGTCGCCACGAGCAGTACTTC. This encodes CASSIQDSRHEQYF.